Sequencing of this T cell receptor beta chain was carried out in a study of blood T cell repertoires in COVID-19. Looking at the study overall: Acute and convalescent COVID-19 samples came from the United States, Italy and Spain.

The CDR3 length is 13 residues. Germline loops: CDR1 LNHDA, CDR2 SQIVND (reference sequence). V was pared by 3 bases and J by 5 bases, with 8 bases between. The participants were between about 18 and 90 years old and came from 24 US areas. Cohorts were determined from participant-reported clinical history. Either two negative PCRs, clearance, or symptom resolution qualified Cohort 3 donors as recovered. Sequencing was performed with immunoSEQ multiplex PCR; in TCRdb, only in-frame clones are kept and a portion is missing. This sample carries 140,000 to 150,000 clones, 78% of them seen once, and the ten largest clones take approximately 6%.

The rearrangement uses TRBV19 and TRBJ2-1, with D perhaps matching TRBD2 (5 bases). The receptor's source is a woman aged 45-65 years who had recovered from COVID-19. Sample: PBMCs or T cells enriched from blood (not recorded which). CDR3 loop: CASSIGVNNEQFF. The DNA for the CDR3 is TGTGCCAGTAGTATCGGGGTAAACAATGAGCAGTTCTTC.